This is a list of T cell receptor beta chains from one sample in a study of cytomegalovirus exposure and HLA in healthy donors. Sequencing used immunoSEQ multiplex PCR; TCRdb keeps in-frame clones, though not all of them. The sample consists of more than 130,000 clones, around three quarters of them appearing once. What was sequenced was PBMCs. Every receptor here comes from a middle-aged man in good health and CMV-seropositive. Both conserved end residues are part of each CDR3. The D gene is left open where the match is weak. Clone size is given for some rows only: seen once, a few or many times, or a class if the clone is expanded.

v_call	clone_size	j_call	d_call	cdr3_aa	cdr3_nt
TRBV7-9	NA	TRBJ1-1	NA	CASSTPSIEAFF	TGTGCCAGCAGCACTCCAAGCATTGAAGCTTTCTTT
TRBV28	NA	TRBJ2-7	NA	CASSPLEGFSYEQYF	TGTGCCAGCAGTCCCCTGGAGGGATTCTCCTACGAGCAGTACTTC
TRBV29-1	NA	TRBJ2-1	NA	CSVAEGAQNEQFF	TGCAGCGTCGCGGAGGGTGCCCAGAATGAGCAGTTCTTC
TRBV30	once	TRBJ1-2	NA	CAWDPGTPTNYGYTF	TGTGCCTGGGATCCCGGGACACCAACTAACTATGGCTACACCTTC
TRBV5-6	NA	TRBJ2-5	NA	CASSLGGLFQETQYF	TGTGCCAGCAGCTTGGGGGGACTCTTCCAAGAGACCCAGTACTTC
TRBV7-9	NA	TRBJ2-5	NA	CASRGGWETQYF	TGTGCCAGCAGGGGGGGTTGGGAGACCCAGTACTTC
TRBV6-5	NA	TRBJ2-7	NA	CASSYSTAGYEQYF	TGTGCCAGCAGTTACTCGACGGCGGGCTACGAGCAGTACTTC
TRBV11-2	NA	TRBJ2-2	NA	CASSLYAGWNTGELFF	TGTGCCAGCAGCCTATACGCAGGGTGGAACACCGGGGAGCTGTTTTTT
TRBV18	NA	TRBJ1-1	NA	CASSPGSHTEAFF	TGTGCCAGCTCACCAGGCAGTCACACTGAAGCTTTCTTT
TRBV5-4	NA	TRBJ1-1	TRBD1	CASSQDRRLTEAFF	TGTGCCAGCAGCCAGGACAGGAGACTAACTGAAGCTTTCTTT
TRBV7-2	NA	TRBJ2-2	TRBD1	CASRQTGGAGELFF	TGTGCCAGCAGACAAACAGGGGGCGCCGGGGAGCTGTTTTTT
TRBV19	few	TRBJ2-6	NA	CASSNRHNSGANVLTF	TGTGCCAGTAGTAACAGGCATAACTCTGGGGCCAACGTCCTGACTTTC
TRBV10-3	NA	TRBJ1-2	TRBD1	CAIGDRRPFNYGYTF	TGTGCCATCGGGGACAGAAGACCTTTTAACTATGGCTACACCTTC
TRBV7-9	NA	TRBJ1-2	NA	CASSLDGGWAYGYTF	TGTGCCAGCAGCTTAGATGGCGGGTGGGCGTATGGCTACACCTTC
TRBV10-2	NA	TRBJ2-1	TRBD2	CASTALAGGMQFF	TGCGCCAGCACCGCGCTAGCGGGGGGGATGCAGTTCTTC
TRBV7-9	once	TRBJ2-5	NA	CASSSFSGAQETQYF	TGTGCCAGCAGCTCATTTAGCGGAGCTCAAGAGACCCAGTACTTC
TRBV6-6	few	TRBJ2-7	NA	CASSYSSGGSAYEQYF	TGTGCCAGCAGTTACTCGAGTGGGGGCTCGGCCTACGAGCAGTACTTC
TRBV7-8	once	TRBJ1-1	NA	CASSHRGQGPEAFF	TGTGCCAGCAGCCATAGGGGTCAGGGCCCTGAAGCTTTCTTT
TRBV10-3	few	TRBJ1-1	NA	CAISDGGHTEAFF	TGTGCCATCAGTGACGGGGGTCACACTGAAGCTTTCTTT
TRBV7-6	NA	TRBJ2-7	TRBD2	CASSLALAGEQYF	TGTGCCAGCAGTTTAGCACTAGCGGGAGAGCAGTACTTC
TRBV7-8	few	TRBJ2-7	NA	CASSPLALSSYEQYF	TGTGCCAGCAGCCCGTTAGCTTTGTCCTCCTACGAGCAGTACTTC
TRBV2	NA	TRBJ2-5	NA	CASIPPLSGQKTQYF	TGTGCCAGCATTCCCCCACTCAGTGGACAGAAGACCCAGTACTTC
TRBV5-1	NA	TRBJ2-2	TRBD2	CASSPSGGKVGELFF	TGCGCCAGCAGCCCCTCGGGGGGAAAAGTAGGAGAGCTGTTTTTT
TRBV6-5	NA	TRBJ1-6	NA	CASSYDSEDSPLHF	TGTGCCAGCAGTTATGACAGCGAGGATTCACCCCTCCACTTT
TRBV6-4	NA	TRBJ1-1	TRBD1	CASSDGDREAFF	TGTGCCAGCAGTGACGGGGACAGGGAAGCTTTCTTT
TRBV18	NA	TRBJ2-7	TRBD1	CASSRQGTGLGSYEQYF	TGTGCCAGCTCCCGACAGGGGACAGGATTAGGCTCCTACGAGCAGTACTTC
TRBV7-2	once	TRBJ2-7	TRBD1	CASSFGTGAREQYF	TGTGCCAGCAGCTTCGGGACAGGGGCGAGGGAGCAGTACTTC
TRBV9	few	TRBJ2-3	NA	CASSVDPGVATDTQYF	TGTGCCAGCAGCGTAGACCCGGGGGTCGCCACAGATACGCAGTATTTT
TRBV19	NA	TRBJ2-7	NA	CASSAQGFSYEQYF	TGTGCCAGTAGCGCCCAGGGGTTCTCCTACGAGCAGTACTTC
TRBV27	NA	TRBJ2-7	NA	CASSYTGVEQYF	TGTGCCAGCAGTTATACCGGGGTCGAGCAGTACTTC
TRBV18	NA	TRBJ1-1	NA	CASSPRPGNTEAFF	TGTGCCAGCTCACCAAGGCCAGGGAACACTGAAGCTTTCTTT
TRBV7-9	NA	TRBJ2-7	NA	CASSLLGGRAYEQYF	TGTGCCAGCAGCTTATTGGGGGGACGGGCCTACGAGCAGTACTTC
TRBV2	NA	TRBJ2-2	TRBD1	CASNGQGTGELFF	TGTGCCAGCAACGGACAGGGCACCGGGGAGCTGTTTTTT
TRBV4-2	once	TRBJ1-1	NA	CASSQATSGTNTEAFF	TGTGCCAGCAGCCAAGCGACGTCCGGGACTAACACTGAAGCTTTCTTT
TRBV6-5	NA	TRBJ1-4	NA	CASSLGSHANEKLFF	TGTGCCAGTAGCCTAGGGAGTCACGCTAATGAAAAACTGTTTTTT
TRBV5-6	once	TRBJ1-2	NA	CASSLDRSYGYTF	TGTGCCAGCAGCTTGGACCGTAGCTATGGCTACACCTTC
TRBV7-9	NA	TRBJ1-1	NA	CASSPLQNTEAFF	TGTGCCAGCAGCCCACTGCAGAACACTGAAGCTTTCTTT
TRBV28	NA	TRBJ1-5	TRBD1	CASSFMAGGFQPQHF	TGTGCCAGCAGTTTCATGGCAGGGGGTTTTCAGCCCCAGCATTTT
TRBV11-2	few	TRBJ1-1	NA	CASSLPGGGTEAFF	TGTGCCAGCAGCCTACCCGGGGGGGGGACTGAAGCTTTCTTT
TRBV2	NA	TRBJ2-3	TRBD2	CASSSNSGRPTDTQYF	TGTGCCAGCAGTTCCAATAGCGGGAGGCCCACAGATACGCAGTATTTT
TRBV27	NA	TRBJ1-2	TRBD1	CASSFDRGGYGYTF	TGTGCCAGCAGTTTTGACAGGGGAGGCTATGGCTACACCTTC
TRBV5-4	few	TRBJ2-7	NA	CASSLEAGSYEQYF	TGTGCCAGCAGCTTGGAAGCGGGCTCCTACGAGCAGTACTTC
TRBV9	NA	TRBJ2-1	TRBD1	CASSRARTGESYNEQFF	TGTGCCAGCAGCCGCGCCCGGACAGGCGAGTCCTACAATGAGCAGTTCTTC
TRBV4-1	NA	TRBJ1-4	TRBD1	CASSQTTPGQGVATNEKLFF	TGCGCCAGCAGCCAAACCACCCCGGGACAGGGGGTAGCAACTAATGAAAAACTGTTTTTT
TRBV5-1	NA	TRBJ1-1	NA	CASSLSKRGANTEAFF	TGCGCCAGCAGCTTGTCCAAACGGGGGGCGAACACTGAAGCTTTCTTT